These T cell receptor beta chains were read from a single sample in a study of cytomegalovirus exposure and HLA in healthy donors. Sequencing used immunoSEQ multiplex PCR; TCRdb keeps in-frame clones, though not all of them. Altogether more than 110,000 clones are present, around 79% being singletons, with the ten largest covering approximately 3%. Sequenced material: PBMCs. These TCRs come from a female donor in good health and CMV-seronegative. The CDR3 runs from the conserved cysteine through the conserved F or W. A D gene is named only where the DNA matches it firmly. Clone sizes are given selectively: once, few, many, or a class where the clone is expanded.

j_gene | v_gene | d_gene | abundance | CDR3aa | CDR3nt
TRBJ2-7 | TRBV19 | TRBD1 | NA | CASSGTGRGYEQYF | TGTGCCAGTAGTGGGACAGGGAGGGGCTACGAGCAGTACTTC
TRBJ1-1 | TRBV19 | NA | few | CASGTGFGYSEAFF | TGTGCCAGTGGAACGGGATTCGGGTACTCTGAAGCTTTCTTT
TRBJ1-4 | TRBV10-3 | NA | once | CAISESRDISEKLFF | TGTGCCATCAGTGAGTCCCGGGACATAAGTGAAAAACTGTTTTTT
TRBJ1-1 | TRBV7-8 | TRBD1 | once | CASSPFRGPNTEAFF | TGTGCCAGCAGCCCCTTTAGGGGGCCAAACACTGAAGCTTTCTTT
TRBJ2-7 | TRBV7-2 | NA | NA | CASSLQAINDEQYF | TGTGCCAGCAGCTTACAGGCTATCAACGACGAGCAGTACTTC
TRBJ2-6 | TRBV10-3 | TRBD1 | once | CAIRGGQGTGANVLPF | TGTGCCATCAGGGGGGGACAGGGGACCGGGGCCAACGTCCTGCCTTTC
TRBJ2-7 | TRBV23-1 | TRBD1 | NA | CASSQCGLGQGCEQYF | TGCGCCAGCAGTCAATGCGGTCTTGGACAGGGGTGCGAGCAGTACTTC
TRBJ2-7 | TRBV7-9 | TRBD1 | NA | CASRPGTGLTYEQYF | TGTGCCAGCAGACCGGGGACAGGGCTCACCTACGAGCAGTACTTC
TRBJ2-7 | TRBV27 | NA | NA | CASRIGQYSYEQYF | TGTGCCAGCAGGATCGGACAGTACTCCTACGAGCAGTACTTC
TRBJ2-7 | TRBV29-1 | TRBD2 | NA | CSGRLAGFREQYF | TGCAGCGGCCGACTAGCGGGGTTTAGGGAGCAGTACTTC
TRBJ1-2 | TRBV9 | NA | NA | CASSGRSFYGYTF | TGTGCCAGCAGCGGGCGGTCGTTCTATGGCTACACCTTC
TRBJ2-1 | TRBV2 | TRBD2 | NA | CASRTGGGASLF | TGTGCCAGCAGGACGGGCGGGGGAGCGTCACTCTTC
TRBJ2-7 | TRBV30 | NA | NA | CAWAGQTYEQYF | TGTGCCTGGGCGGGACAGACCTACGAGCAGTACTTC
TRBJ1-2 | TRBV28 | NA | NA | CASTHLSGYTF | TGTGCCAGCACTCATCTAAGTGGCTACACCTTC
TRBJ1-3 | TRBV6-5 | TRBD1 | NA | CASSYSTGTGGNTIYF | TGTGCCAGCAGTTACTCGACCGGGACAGGGGGAAACACCATATATTTT
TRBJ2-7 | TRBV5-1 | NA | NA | CASSLDGQSEQYF | TGCGCCAGCAGCTTGGATGGACAGTCCGAGCAGTACTTC
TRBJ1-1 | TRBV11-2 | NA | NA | CASSLPLNRAEDTEAFF | TGTGCCAGCAGCTTGCCTCTCAACAGGGCCGAGGACACTGAAGCTTTCTTT
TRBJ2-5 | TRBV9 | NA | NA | CASSVEGGQGQTQYF | TGTGCCAGCAGCGTAGAGGGGGGGCAGGGCCAGACCCAGTACTTC
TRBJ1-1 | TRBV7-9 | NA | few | CASSLGGGVNTEAFF | TGTGCCAGCAGCTTAGGGGGAGGGGTGAACACTGAAGCTTTCTTT
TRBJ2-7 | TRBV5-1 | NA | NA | CASSLSVTYEQYF | TGCGCCAGCAGCTTGAGTGTGACTTACGAGCAGTACTTC
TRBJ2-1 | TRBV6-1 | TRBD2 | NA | CASSEWPLREGLNEQFF | TGTGCCAGCAGTGAATGGCCCCTGCGGGAGGGTTTAAATGAGCAGTTCTTC
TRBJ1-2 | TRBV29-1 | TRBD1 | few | CSVEQGEYYGYTF | TGCAGCGTTGAGCAGGGGGAGTACTATGGCTACACCTTC
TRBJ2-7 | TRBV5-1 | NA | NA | CASSLDLASEQYF | TGCGCCAGCAGCTTGGATCTAGCCTCCGAGCAGTACTTC
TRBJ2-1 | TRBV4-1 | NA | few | CASSQEVTTLYNEQFF | TGCGCCAGCAGCCAAGAAGTGACAACACTCTACAATGAGCAGTTCTTC
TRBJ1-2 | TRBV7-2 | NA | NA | CASSLTPSNYGYTF | TGTGCCAGCAGCTTGACTCCCAGTAACTATGGCTACACCTTC
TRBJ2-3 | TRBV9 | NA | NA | CASSREGLDTQYF | TGTGCCAGCAGCCGGGAAGGGCTGGATACGCAGTATTTT
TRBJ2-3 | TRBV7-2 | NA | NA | CASSSGLPSTDTQYF | TGTGCCAGCAGCTCTGGACTACCATCCACAGATACGCAGTATTTT
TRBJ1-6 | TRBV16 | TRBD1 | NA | CASSRQGNSPLHF | TGTGCCAGCAGCCGACAGGGTAATTCACCCCTCCACTTT
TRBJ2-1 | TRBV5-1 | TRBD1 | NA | CASSLSGGVGDEQFF | TGCGCCAGCAGCTTGTCAGGGGGCGTCGGCGATGAGCAGTTCTTC
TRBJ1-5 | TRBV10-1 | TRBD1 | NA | CARGTEHQPQHF | TGCGCCAGAGGGACAGAGCATCAGCCCCAGCATTTT
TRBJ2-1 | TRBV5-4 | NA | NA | CASSLGGRNEQFF | TGTGCCAGCAGCTTGGGGGGGCGCAATGAGCAGTTCTTC
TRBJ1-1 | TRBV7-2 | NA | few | CASSRDFTEAFF | TGTGCCAGCAGTCGGGATTTCACTGAAGCTTTCTTT
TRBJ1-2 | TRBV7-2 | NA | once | CASSPMGQSAPSF | TGTGCCAGCAGCCCTATGGGGCAGTCTGCCCCCTCCTTC
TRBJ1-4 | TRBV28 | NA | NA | CASISGNEKLFF | TGTGCCAGCATATCCGGGAATGAAAAACTGTTTTTT
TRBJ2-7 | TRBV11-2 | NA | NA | CASSFQAQGSYEQYF | TGTGCCAGCAGCTTTCAGGCTCAGGGCTCCTACGAGCAGTACTTC
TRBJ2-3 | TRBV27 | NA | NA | CASSSFMRVGGTQYF | TGTGCCAGCAGTTCATTTATGCGGGTCGGCGGTACGCAGTATTTT
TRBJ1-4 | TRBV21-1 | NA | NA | CASSKGMGQLRSLNEKLFF | TGTGCCAGCAGCAAAGGTATGGGACAGTTAAGAAGTCTTAATGAAAAACTGTTTTTT
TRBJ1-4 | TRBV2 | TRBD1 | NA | CASSVGDRGGEKLFF | TGTGCCAGCAGTGTCGGAGACAGGGGAGGAGAAAAACTGTTTTTT
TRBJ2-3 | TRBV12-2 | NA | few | CASVLADTQYF | TGTGCAAGCGTACTGGCAGATACGCAGTATTTT
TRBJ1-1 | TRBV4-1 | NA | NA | CASSQDELRNTEAFF | TGCGCCAGCAGCCAAGATGAATTGAGGAACACTGAAGCTTTCTTT
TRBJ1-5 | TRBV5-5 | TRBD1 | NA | CASSLGYRGTSNQPQHF | TGTGCCAGCAGCCTGGGTTACAGGGGAACTAGCAATCAGCCCCAGCATTTT
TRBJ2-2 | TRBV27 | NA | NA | CASSNGAGATGELFF | TGTGCCAGCAGCAACGGAGCGGGCGCGACCGGGGAGCTGTTTTTT
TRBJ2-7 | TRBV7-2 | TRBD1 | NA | CASSVRQGSYEQYF | TGTGCCAGCAGCGTTAGACAGGGCTCCTACGAGCAGTACTTC
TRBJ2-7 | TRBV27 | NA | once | CASSRVPAGPYEQYF | TGTGCCAGCAGTCGGGTCCCGGCAGGGCCGTACGAGCAGTACTTC
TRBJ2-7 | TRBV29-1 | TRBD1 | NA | CSVRDRVTREQYF | TGCAGCGTACGGGACAGAGTAACTCGCGAGCAGTACTTC
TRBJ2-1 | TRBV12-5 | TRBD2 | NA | CASGLGGLAGAYNEQFF | TGTGCTAGTGGTTTGGGGGGACTAGCGGGAGCTTACAATGAGCAGTTCTTC
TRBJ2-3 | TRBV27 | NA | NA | CASKDSTSTDTQYF | TGTGCCAGCAAGGACAGTACTAGCACAGATACGCAGTATTTT
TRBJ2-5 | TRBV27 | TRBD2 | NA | CAAGTNQETQYF | TGTGCCGCAGGGACTAACCAAGAGACCCAGTACTTC
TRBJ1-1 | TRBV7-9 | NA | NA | CASSLDSPRAFF | TGTGCCAGCAGCTTAGATTCCCCTAGGGCTTTCTTT
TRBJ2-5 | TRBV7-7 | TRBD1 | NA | CASSLTGGEETQYF | TGTGCTAGCAGCTTGACAGGGGGCGAAGAGACCCAGTACTTC
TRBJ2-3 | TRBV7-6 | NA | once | CASTTNPGVGTDTQYF | TGTGCCAGCACCACTAACCCGGGAGTGGGCACAGATACGCAGTATTTT